This T cell receptor (beta chain) originates from a study of shared clonotypes between healthy human individuals. Study donors comprised healthy, HIV-negative adults devoid of recent acute infection or vaccination. Clones were sequenced by immunoSEQ multiplex PCR, and TCRdb holds only the in-frame ones, with some missing. The sample has roughly 1,500,000 clones; around 98% are singletons. Deletions cut 3 bases from V and 6 bases from J, with 10 bases between. Germline loops: CDR1 MRHNA, CDR2 SNTAGT. This CDR3 spans 13 amino acids. The receptor was isolated from a man aged 25 to 40 in good health. Sequencing used naive CD4+ T cells sorted from blood. Subset defined: CD45RA+ positively selected. V is TRBV6-4 and J is TRBJ2-3; D remains unclear. CDR3 residues: CASSEATRDTQYF. The CDR3 coding sequence is TGTGCCAGCAGTGAAGCGACCCGGGATACGCAGTATTTT.